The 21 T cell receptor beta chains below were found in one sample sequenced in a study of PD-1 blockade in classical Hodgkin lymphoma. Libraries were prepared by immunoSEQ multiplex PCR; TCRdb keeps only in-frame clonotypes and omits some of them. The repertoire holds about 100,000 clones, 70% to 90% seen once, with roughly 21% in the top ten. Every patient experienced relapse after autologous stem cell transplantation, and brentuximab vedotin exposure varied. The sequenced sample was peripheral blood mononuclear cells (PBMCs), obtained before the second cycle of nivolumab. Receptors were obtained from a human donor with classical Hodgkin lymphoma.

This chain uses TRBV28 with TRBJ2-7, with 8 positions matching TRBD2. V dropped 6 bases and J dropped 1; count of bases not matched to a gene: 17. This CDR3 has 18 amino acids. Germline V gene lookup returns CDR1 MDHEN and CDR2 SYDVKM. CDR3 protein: CASSYSRSAGDDSYEQYF. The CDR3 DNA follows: TGTGCCAGCAGCTACTCCCGATCAGCGGGAGATGATTCCTACGAGCAGTACTTC.

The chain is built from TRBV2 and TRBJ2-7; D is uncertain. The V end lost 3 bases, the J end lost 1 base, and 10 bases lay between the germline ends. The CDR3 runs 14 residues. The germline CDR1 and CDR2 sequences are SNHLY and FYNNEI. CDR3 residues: CASSESAGSYEQYF. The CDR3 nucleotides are TGTGCCAGCAGTGAGTCTGCCGGGTCCTACGAGCAGTACTTC.

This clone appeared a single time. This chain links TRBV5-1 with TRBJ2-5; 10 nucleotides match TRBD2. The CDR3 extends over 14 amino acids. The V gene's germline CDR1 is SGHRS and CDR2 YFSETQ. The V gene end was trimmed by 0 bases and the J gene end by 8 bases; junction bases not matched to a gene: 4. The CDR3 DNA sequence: TGCGCCAGCAGCTTGGAGGCTAGCGGGAGAACCCAGTACTTC. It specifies CASSLEASGRTQYF.

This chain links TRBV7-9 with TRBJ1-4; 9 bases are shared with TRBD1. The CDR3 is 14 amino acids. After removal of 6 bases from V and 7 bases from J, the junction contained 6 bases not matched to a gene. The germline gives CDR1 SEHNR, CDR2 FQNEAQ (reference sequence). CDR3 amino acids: CASRNRGRGEKLFF. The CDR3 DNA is TGTGCCAGCAGGAACAGGGGGCGCGGTGAAAAACTGTTTTTT.

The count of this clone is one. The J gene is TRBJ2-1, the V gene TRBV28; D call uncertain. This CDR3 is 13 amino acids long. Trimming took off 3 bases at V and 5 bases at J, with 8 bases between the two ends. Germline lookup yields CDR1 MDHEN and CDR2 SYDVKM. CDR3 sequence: CASSFLKNNEQFF. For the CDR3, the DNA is TGTGCCAGCAGTTTCTTGAAAAACAATGAGCAGTTCTTC.

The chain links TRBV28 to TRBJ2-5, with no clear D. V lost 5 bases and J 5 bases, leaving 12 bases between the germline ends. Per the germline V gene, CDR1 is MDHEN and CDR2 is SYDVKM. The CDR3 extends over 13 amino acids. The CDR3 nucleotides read TGTGCCAGCAGTCCCGCTGCCCTTGAGACCCAGTACTTC. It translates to CASSPAALETQYF.

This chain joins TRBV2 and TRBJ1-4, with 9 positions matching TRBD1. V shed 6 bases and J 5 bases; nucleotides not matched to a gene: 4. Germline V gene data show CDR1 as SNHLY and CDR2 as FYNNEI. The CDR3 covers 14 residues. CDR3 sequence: CASRVTGGNEKLFF. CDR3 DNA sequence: TGTGCCAGCAGAGTAACAGGGGGCAATGAAAAACTGTTTTTT.

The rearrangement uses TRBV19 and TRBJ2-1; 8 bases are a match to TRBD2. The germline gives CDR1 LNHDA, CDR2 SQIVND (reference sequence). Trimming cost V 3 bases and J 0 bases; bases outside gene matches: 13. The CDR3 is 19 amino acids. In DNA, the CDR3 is TGTGCCAGTAGTATTCAAATGGGACTAGTGCAAAGCTCCTACAATGAGCAGTTCTTC. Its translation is CASSIQMGLVQSSYNEQFF.

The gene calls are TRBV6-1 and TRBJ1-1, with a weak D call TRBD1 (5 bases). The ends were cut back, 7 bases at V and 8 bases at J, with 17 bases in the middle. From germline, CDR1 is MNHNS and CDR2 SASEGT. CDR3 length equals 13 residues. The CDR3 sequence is CASIRDGPDEAFF. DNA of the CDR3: TGTGCCAGCATCCGGGACGGGCCTGACGAAGCTTTCTTT.

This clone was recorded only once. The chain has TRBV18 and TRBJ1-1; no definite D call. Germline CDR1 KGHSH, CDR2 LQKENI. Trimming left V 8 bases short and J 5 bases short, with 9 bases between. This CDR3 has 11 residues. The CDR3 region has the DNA TGTGCCAGCGCGGGAGTTACTGAAGCTTTCTTT. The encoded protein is CASAGVTEAFF.

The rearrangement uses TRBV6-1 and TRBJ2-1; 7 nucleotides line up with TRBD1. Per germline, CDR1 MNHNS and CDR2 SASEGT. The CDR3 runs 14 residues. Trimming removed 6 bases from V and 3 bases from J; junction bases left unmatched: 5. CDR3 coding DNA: TGTGCCAGCAGGGAGACAGGGAACTACAATGAGCAGTTCTTC. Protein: CASRETGNYNEQFF.

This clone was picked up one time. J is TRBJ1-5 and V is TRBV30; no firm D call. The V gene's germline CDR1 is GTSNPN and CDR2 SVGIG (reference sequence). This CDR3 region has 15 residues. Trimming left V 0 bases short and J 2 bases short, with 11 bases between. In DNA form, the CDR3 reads TGTGCCTGGAGTGTACAGAACACTCGCAATCAGCCCCAGCATTTT. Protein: CAWSVQNTRNQPQHF.

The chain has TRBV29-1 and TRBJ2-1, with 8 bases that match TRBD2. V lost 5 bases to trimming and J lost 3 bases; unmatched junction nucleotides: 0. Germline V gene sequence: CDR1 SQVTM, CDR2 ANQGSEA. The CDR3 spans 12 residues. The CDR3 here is CSVTSGYNEQFF. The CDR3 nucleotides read TGCAGCGTTACTAGCGGCTACAATGAGCAGTTCTTC.

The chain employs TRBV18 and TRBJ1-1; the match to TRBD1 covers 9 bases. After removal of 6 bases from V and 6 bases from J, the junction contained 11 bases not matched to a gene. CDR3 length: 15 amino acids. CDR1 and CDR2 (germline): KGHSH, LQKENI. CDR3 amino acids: CASSPGTGRTPEAFF. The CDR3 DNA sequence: TGTGCCAGCTCCCCCGGGACAGGGAGGACGCCTGAAGCTTTCTTT.

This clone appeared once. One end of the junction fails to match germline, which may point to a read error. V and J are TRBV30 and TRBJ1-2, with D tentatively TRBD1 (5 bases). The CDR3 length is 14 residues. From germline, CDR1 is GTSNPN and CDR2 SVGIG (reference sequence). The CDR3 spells CASLRARVNDGYTF. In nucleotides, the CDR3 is TGTGCCTCCTTAAGAGCCAGGGTTAACGATGGCTACACCTTC.

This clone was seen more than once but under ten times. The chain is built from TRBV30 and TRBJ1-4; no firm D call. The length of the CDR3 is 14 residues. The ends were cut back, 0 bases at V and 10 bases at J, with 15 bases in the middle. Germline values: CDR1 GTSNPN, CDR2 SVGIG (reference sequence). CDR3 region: CAWSVRAAQGKLFF. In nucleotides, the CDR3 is TGTGCCTGGAGTGTACGGGCGGCCCAAGGAAAACTGTTTTTT. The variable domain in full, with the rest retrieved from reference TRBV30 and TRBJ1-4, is SQTIHQWPATLVQPVGSPLSLECTVEGTSNPNLYWYRQAAGRGLQLLFYSVGIGQISSEVPQNLSASRPQDRQFILSSKKLLLSDSGFYLCAWSVRAAQGKLFFGSGTQLSVL.

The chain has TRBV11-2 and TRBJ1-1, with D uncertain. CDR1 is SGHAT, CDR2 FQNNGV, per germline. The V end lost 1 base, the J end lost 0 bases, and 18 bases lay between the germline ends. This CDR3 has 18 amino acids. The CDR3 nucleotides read TGTGCCAGCAGCTTAGTGGCCCCAGGTTATAGGATGAACACTGAAGCTTTCTTT. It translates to CASSLVAPGYRMNTEAFF.

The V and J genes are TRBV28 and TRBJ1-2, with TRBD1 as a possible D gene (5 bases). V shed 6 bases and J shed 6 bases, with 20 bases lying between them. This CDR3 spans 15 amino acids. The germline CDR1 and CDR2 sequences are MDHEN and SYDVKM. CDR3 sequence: CASSPGRLRGDGYTF. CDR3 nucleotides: TGTGCCAGCAGCCCTGGGAGGCTAAGGGGCGATGGCTACACCTTC.

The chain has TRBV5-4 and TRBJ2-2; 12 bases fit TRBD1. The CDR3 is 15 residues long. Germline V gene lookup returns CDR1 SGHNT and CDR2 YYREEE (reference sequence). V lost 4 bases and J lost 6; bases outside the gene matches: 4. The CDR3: CASSPRDRGPGELFF. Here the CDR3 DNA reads TGTGCCAGCAGCCCCCGGGACAGGGGGCCCGGGGAGCTGTTTTTT.

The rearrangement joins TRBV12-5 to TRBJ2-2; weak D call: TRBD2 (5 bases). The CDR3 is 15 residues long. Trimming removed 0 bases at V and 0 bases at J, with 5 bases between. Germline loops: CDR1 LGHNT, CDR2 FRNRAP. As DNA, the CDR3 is TGTGCTAGTGGTTTGGTACTAGCGAACACCGGGGAGCTGTTTTTT. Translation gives CASGLVLANTGELFF.

CDR3 sequence (DNA): TGTGCCAGCAGCTTACTAGCGGAAACCTACAATGAGCAGTTCTTC. Encoded protein: CASSLLAETYNEQFF. The rearrangement links TRBV5-4 to TRBJ2-1; 8 positions match TRBD2. Per germline, CDR1 SGHNT and CDR2 YYREEE (reference sequence). This CDR3 spans 15 amino acids. With V trimmed by 2 bases and J by 2 bases, 3 bases remained unmatched.